One and the same sample provided the 14 T cell receptor beta chains below, sequenced in a study of T cells in Graves' hyperthyroidism and ophthalmopathy. The source material, RNA transcripts, was used to amplify TCR beta CDR3 regions. The HTBI set primed first-round TCR CDR3 RT-PCR. TCRdb fed the multiplex PCR reads into MiXCR, producing one record per CDR3 protein. This table holds more than 500,000 distinct CDR3 sequences, 15% to 20% found once. Source material: blood. All receptors derive from a woman aged 30 to 39 with Graves' ophthalmopathy.

The table lists this clonotype with many counts. The chain links TRBV6-1 to TRBJ2-5, with D maybe TRBD2 (5 bases). CDR3 size: 14 residues. Per the germline V gene, CDR1 is MNHNS and CDR2 is SASEGT. Trimming removed 0 bases from V and 5 bases from J, with 10 bases in between. CDR3 DNA sequence: TGTGCCAGCAGTGAAGCGTGGCGCGGGGAGACCCAGTACTTC. Encoded protein: CASSEAWRGETQYF.

This chain uses TRBV19 with TRBJ1-3, with no clear D. Per germline, CDR1 LNHDA and CDR2 SQIVND (reference sequence). This CDR3 region has 13 residues. Trimming took 7 bases from V and 0 from J, leaving 7 bases between them. CDR3 nucleotides: TGTGCCAGTATTCACGTCTCTGGAAACACCATATATTTT. This codes for CASIHVSGNTIYF.

The gene calls are TRBV19 and TRBJ2-2; 9 bases align to TRBD1. V shed 3 bases and J 7 bases; nucleotides not matched to a gene: 3. The CDR3 has 14 residues. In germline, CDR1 is LNHDA, CDR2 SQIVND (reference sequence). The CDR3 DNA follows: TGTGCCAGTAGTATGACAGGGGGAGGCGGGGAGCTGTTTTTT. This gives the protein CASSMTGGGGELFF.

In its sample, this clonotype was seen many times. This chain uses TRBV20-1 with TRBJ2-1, with 7 bases lining up with TRBD2. V was pared by 0 bases and J by 8 bases, with 7 bases of the junction left unmatched. Germline CDR1 and CDR2: DFQATT and SNEGSKA (reference sequence). The CDR3 contains 14 residues. The CDR3 is CSARDSGLVDEQFF. CDR3 coding DNA: TGCAGTGCTAGAGATAGCGGACTAGTGGATGAGCAGTTCTTC.

This clonotype has ten or more counts. The DNA of the CDR3 is TGTGCCAGCAGCGCCATCACGCCCCACACGACAGGGCAGCGCAATCAGCCCCAGCATTTT. It codes for CASSAITPHTTGQRNQPQHF. The chain has TRBV2 and TRBJ1-5, with 7 bases fitting TRBD1. The ends lost 6 bases at V and 2 bases at J; junction bases unmatched: 22. The length of the CDR3 is 20 residues. Germline CDR1 reads SNHLY; CDR2 reads FYNNEI.

V gene TRBV20-1 combines with J gene TRBJ2-1; 7 bases map to TRBD2. The CDR3 has 17 residues. The V gene's germline CDR1 is DFQATT and CDR2 SNEGSKA (reference sequence). Trimming at V came to 6 bases and at J to 9 bases, leaving 23 bases not matched to a gene. CDR3 protein: CSARPLVGREHLGEQFF. CDR3 DNA: TGCAGTGCCAGGCCGCTGGTGGGGCGGGAGCACTTAGGTGAGCAGTTCTTC.

This clonotype has ten or more counts. V is TRBV20-1 and J is TRBJ2-3, with 7 bases aligning to TRBD2. The CDR3 consists of 17 residues. Germline V CDR1 and CDR2: DFQATT, SNEGSKA (reference sequence). The J segment lost 6 bases and the V segment lost 4 bases, leaving 19 bases of the junction unmatched. This CDR3 reads CSATAKAGLGEFDTQYF. CDR3 nucleotide sequence: TGCAGTGCTACAGCCAAAGCGGGATTGGGGGAGTTTGATACGCAGTATTTT.

The chain uses TRBV10-1 and TRBJ2-1, with 7 bases matching TRBD2. The CDR3 sequence is 15 residues long. The germline CDR1 and CDR2 sequences are WNHNN and SYGVQD (reference sequence). Trimming at V came to 2 bases and at J to 4 bases, leaving 5 bases not matched to a gene. The CDR3 spells CASSELASGYNEQFF. CDR3 sequence (DNA): TGCGCCAGCAGTGAGCTGGCTAGCGGTTACAATGAGCAGTTCTTC.

This clonotype has ten or more counts. DNA of the CDR3: TGTGCCAGCAGCCAAGATGTCCTGGGACAAACGAACACTGAAGCTTTCTTT. This encodes CASSQDVLGQTNTEAFF. The chain joins TRBV4-2 to TRBJ1-1, with D maybe TRBD1 (6 bases). Trimming removed 0 bases at V and 1 base at J, with 15 bases between. Germline CDR1 LGHNA, CDR2 YNFKEQ. The CDR3 runs to 17 residues.

This clonotype came up many times. The gene calls are TRBV7-6 and TRBJ2-7; 14 nucleotides match TRBD2. The germline V gene encodes CDR1 SGHVS and CDR2 FNYEAQ. With V trimmed by 5 bases and J by 5 bases, 11 bases remained unmatched. The CDR3 is 17 residues long. In nucleotides, the CDR3 is TGTGCCAGCAGCACCTCCGGGACTAGCGGGAGTGGGAACGAGCAGTACTTC. Translation: CASSTSGTSGSGNEQYF.

This clonotype was detected ten times or more. This chain uses TRBV20-1 with TRBJ2-5; no clear D. Between the trimmed V and J ends, which lost 5 bases and 3 bases, there was a span of 4 bases. Germline CDR1 is DFQATT and CDR2 is SNEGSKA (reference sequence). The CDR3 contains 10 residues. The CDR3 spells CSAHKETQYF. CDR3 nucleotide sequence: TGCAGTGCTCATAAAGAGACCCAGTACTTC.

This chain links TRBV7-9 with TRBJ2-1; 12 positions match TRBD2. V was clipped by 4 bases and J by 8 bases; unmatched bases: 12. The CDR3 consists of 17 residues. CDR1 is SEHNR and CDR2 is FQNEAQ in the germline V gene (reference sequence). The CDR3 loop is CASSSLASGRAVDEQFF. The CDR3 bases are TGTGCCAGCAGCTCCCTGGCTAGCGGGAGGGCCGTAGATGAGCAGTTCTTC. The complete variable domain, with remaining parts taken from reference TRBV7-9 and TRBJ2-1, reads DTGVSQNPRHKITKRGQNVTFRCDPISEHNRLYWYRQTLGQGPEFLTYFQNEAQLEKSRLLSDRFSAERPKGSFSTLEIQRTEQGDSAMYLCASSSLASGRAVDEQFFGPGTRLTVL.

This chain connects TRBV6-6 to TRBJ2-1, with TRBD2 matching over 12 bases. V lost 0 bases to trimming and J lost 3 bases; unmatched junction nucleotides: 6. The length of the CDR3 is 18 residues. CDR1 and CDR2 from the germline V gene are MNHNY and SVGAGI (reference sequence). The CDR3 reads CASSYSRLAGDRYNEQFF. As DNA, the CDR3 is TGTGCCAGCAGTTACTCGCGACTAGCGGGAGACCGCTACAATGAGCAGTTCTTC.

This clonotype has just a few counts. The chain joins TRBV7-8 to TRBJ2-7; D may be TRBD2 (6 bases). CDR1 is SGHVS and CDR2 is FQNEAQ in the germline V gene. The CDR3 runs 14 residues. V dropped 2 bases and J dropped 4 bases, with 12 bases sitting between them. This chain's CDR3 is CASSLRDWKYEQYF. In DNA form, the CDR3 reads TGTGCCAGCAGCTTAAGGGACTGGAAGTACGAGCAGTACTTC.